These 18 T cell receptor beta chains share one sample of origin, sequenced in a study of lymphopenia after photon versus proton radiotherapy. TCRdb's table, derived via immunoSEQ multiplex PCR, lists solely in-frame clones and lacks some. The repertoire includes some 17,000 clones, approximately 80% of them detected once, and around 20% sits in the top ten. The material sequenced was peripheral blood, taken from a patient treated with proton-based radiotherapy. All receptors come from a man in his sixties or seventies with pancreatic cancer.

The V call is TRBV14, the J call TRBJ1-1; weak D call: TRBD1 (5 bases). CDR3 length: 15 residues. V lost 4 bases and J lost 2, with 14 bases in between. The germline V gene encodes CDR1 SGHDN and CDR2 FVKESK. This CDR3 reads CASSPGTAINTEAFF. DNA of the CDR3: TGTGCCAGCAGCCCCGGGACTGCCATTAACACTGAAGCTTTCTTT.

The V call is TRBV29-1, the J call TRBJ1-2, with D maybe TRBD1 (5 bases). This CDR3 is built from 13 residues. V was clipped by 6 bases and J by 5 bases, with 16 bases between them. The germline V gene encodes CDR1 SQVTM and CDR2 ANQGSEA. The CDR3 is CSVSVAGNYGYTF. CDR3 coding DNA: TGCAGCGTCTCGGTGGCAGGGAATTATGGCTACACCTTC.

The rearrangement joins TRBV29-1 to TRBJ1-1; maybe TRBD1 (6 bases). Germline loops: CDR1 SQVTM, CDR2 ANQGSEA. The CDR3 contains 14 residues. Between the trimmed V and J ends, which lost 8 bases and 3 bases, there was a span of 19 bases. CDR3 in amino acids: CSPGSHRDDTEAFF. The CDR3 nucleotides are TGCAGCCCCGGGTCTCACAGGGATGACACTGAAGCTTTCTTT.

The chain recombines TRBV5-4 with TRBJ2-5, with a weak D call TRBD1 (5 bases). Germline lookup yields CDR1 SGHNT and CDR2 YYREEE (reference sequence). The V and J ends lost 0 bases and 3 bases respectively, with 12 bases between them. This CDR3 region has 15 residues. CDR3 coding DNA: TGTGCCAGCAGCTTGGGTTCTGGGGCGGAAGAGACCCAGTACTTC. Its protein product is CASSLGSGAEETQYF.

The J gene is TRBJ1-4, the V gene TRBV5-1; 9 bases match TRBD1. Trimming took 0 bases from V and 2 from J; bases not matched to a gene: 2. The CDR3 length is 16 residues. Germline CDR1 and CDR2: SGHRS and YFSETQ. CDR3 DNA: TGCGCCAGCAGCTTGGGGGACAGGGCGACTAATGAAAAACTGTTTTTT. Residues: CASSLGDRATNEKLFF.

The J gene is TRBJ1-1, the V gene TRBV5-5; 11 bases map to TRBD1. CDR3 length: 16 residues. V lost 3 bases to trimming and J lost 0 bases; unmatched junction nucleotides: 4. CDR1 and CDR2 from the germline V gene are SGHKS and YYEKEE (reference sequence). CDR3 coding DNA: TGTGCCAGCAGCTGGACAGGGGGCGCAATGAACACTGAAGCTTTCTTT. It codes for CASSWTGGAMNTEAFF.

J is TRBJ1-1 and V is TRBV25-1, with no clear D. The CDR3 spans 12 residues. CDR1 MGHDK and CDR2 SYGVNS come from the germline V gene. Trimming removed 5 bases from V and 8 bases from J, with 12 bases in between. The CDR3 loop is CASSYGTEEAFF. The DNA for the CDR3 is TGTGCCAGCAGTTATGGTACGGAAGAAGCTTTCTTT.

This clone was counted once. The rearrangement uses TRBV18 and TRBJ2-2; TRBD2 might be the D (6 bases). Germline lookup yields CDR1 KGHSH and CDR2 LQKENI. The CDR3 extends over 13 amino acids. Between the trimmed V and J ends, which lost 1 base and 8 bases, there was a span of 8 bases. CDR3 protein: CASSPRAGGELFF. CDR3 nucleotide sequence: TGTGCCAGCTCACCACGCGCGGGAGGGGAGCTGTTTTTT.

This clone was counted once. The J gene is TRBJ1-1, the V gene TRBV19; D ambiguous. Germline CDR1 is LNHDA and CDR2 is SQIVND (reference sequence). This CDR3 spans 12 amino acids. Trimming took 6 bases from V and 4 from J, leaving 9 bases between them. Here the CDR3 DNA reads TGTGCCAGTAGGACTAGGAGCACTGAAGCTTTCTTT. It is translated as CASRTRSTEAFF.

This chain links TRBV5-1 with TRBJ1-2; a possible D gene is TRBD1 (5 bases). V dropped 4 bases and J dropped 5 bases, with 18 bases sitting between them. The CDR3 runs 15 residues. CDR1 SGHRS and CDR2 YFSETQ come from the germline V gene. The CDR3 DNA sequence: TGCGCCAGCAGCGTGGGACCCCAAAACCCTTATGGCTACACCTTC. It encodes CASSVGPQNPYGYTF.

The gene calls are TRBV11-2 and TRBJ1-4; the D is unclear. The CDR3 consists of 14 residues. The germline CDR1 and CDR2 sequences are SGHAT and FQNNGV. V was trimmed by 5 bases and J by 4 bases, leaving 11 bases between them. CDR3 sequence reads: CASSLRLLNEKLFF. Here the CDR3 DNA reads TGTGCCAGCAGCCTTCGATTACTTAATGAAAAACTGTTTTTT.

This rearrangement joins TRBV5-1 to TRBJ2-3; TRBD1 might be the D (6 bases). The V gene's germline CDR1 is SGHRS and CDR2 YFSETQ. The length of the CDR3 is 16 residues. Trimming removed 4 bases from V and 0 bases from J, with 15 bases in between. The CDR3 here is CASSRTGQPSTDTQYF. The CDR3 bases are TGCGCCAGCAGCCGAACCGGACAGCCTAGCACAGATACGCAGTATTTT.

The chain combines TRBV7-8 with TRBJ1-1; D remains ambiguous. Germline V gene sequence: CDR1 SGHVS, CDR2 FQNEAQ. This CDR3 has 13 amino acids. Trimming cost V 6 bases and J 3 bases, with 11 bases left between them. This chain's CDR3 is CASSLVGYTEAFF. The DNA for the CDR3 is TGTGCCAGCAGTTTGGTGGGGTACACTGAAGCTTTCTTT.

The chain couples TRBV5-8 to TRBJ2-1; a weak D match, TRBD2 (7 bases). Germline V lookup: CDR1 SGHTS, CDR2 YDEGEE. The CDR3 totals 15 residues. V lost 0 bases, J lost 5 bases, and 12 bases lay in between. CDR3 amino acids: CASSLEGGVNNEQFF. The CDR3 coding sequence is TGTGCCAGCAGCTTGGAAGGGGGGGTTAACAATGAGCAGTTCTTC.

The chain links TRBV7-9 to TRBJ1-1; tentative D call: TRBD1 (5 bases). V shed 5 bases and J shed 0 bases, with 16 bases lying between them. The CDR3 has 16 residues. Germline-derived CDR1 and CDR2 are SEHNR and FQNEAQ (reference sequence). The CDR3 loop is CASSPSGLLLNTEAFF. CDR3 nucleotide sequence: TGTGCCAGCAGCCCCTCGGGACTGTTATTGAACACTGAAGCTTTCTTT.

The V and J genes are TRBV11-2 and TRBJ2-5; D is uncertain. V lost 5 bases and J lost 0, with 7 bases in between. Looked up from germline, CDR1 is SGHAT and CDR2 is FQNNGV. The CDR3 runs 13 residues. This CDR3 is CASSLGNQETQYF. In nucleotides, the CDR3 is TGTGCCAGCAGCCTCGGCAACCAAGAGACCCAGTACTTC.

The chain combines TRBV5-1 with TRBJ1-1; 8 positions match TRBD1. The ends lost 3 bases at V and 2 bases at J; junction bases unmatched: 12. There are 17 residues in the CDR3. CDR1 SGHRS and CDR2 YFSETQ come from the germline V gene. The CDR3 DNA is TGCGCCAGCAGCTCGACAGGGGTATCGGCCCGAAACACTGAAGCTTTCTTT. Amino acids: CASSSTGVSARNTEAFF.

This clone has just a few counts. This chain connects TRBV6-1 to TRBJ1-1; D call uncertain. The germline V and J ends were trimmed by 5 bases and 1 base, with 8 bases remaining between them. This CDR3 is built from 13 residues. The V gene's germline CDR1 is MNHNS and CDR2 SASEGT. The DNA of the CDR3 is TGTGCCAGCAGTCCAAGAGGGAACACTGAAGCTTTCTTT. This translates into CASSPRGNTEAFF.